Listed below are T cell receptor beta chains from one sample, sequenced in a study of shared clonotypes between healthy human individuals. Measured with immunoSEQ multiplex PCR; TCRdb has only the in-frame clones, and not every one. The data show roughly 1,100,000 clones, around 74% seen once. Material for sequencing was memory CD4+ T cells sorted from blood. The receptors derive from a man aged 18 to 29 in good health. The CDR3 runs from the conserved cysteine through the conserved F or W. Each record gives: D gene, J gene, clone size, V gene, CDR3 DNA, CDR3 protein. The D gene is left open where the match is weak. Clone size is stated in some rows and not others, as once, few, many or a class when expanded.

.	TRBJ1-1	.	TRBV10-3	TGTGCCACACATGGGGCCGGACAACTGAACACTGAAGCTTTCTTT	CATHGAGQLNTEAFF
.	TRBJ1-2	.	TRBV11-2	TGTGCCAGCAGCCCGGACCCGGGCTATGGCTACACCTTC	CASSPDPGYGYTF
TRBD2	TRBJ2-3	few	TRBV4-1	TGCGCCAGCAGCCAAGGGTTGAGTGGGACTAGCGTGTCAGATACGCAGTATTTT	CASSQGLSGTSVSDTQYF
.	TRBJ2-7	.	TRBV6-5	TGTGCCAGCAGTTACTCCAGGGACAACGAGCAGTACTTC	CASSYSRDNEQYF
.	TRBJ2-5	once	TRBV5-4	TGTGCCAGCAGATCCGACAGCGAAGAGACCCAGTACTTC	CASRSDSEETQYF
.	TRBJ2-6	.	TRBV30	TGTGCCTGGAGTGTAGGGGGGGCCAACGTCCTGACTTTC	CAWSVGGANVLTF
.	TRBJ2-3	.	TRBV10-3	TGTGCCATCAGTGGGGATGACCTTGATACGCAGTATTTT	CAISGDDLDTQYF
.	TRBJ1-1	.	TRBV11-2	TGTGCCAGCAGCTCCTCCTCCTGGAACACTGAAGCTTTCTTT	CASSSSSWNTEAFF
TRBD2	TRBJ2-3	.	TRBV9	TGTGCCAGCAGCGCCATCCTAGCGGGGTCGTGGGATACGCAGTATTTT	CASSAILAGSWDTQYF
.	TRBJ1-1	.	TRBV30	TGTGCCTGGAGTGTAGGGCCAACGGCCGAAGCTTTCTTT	CAWSVGPTAEAFF
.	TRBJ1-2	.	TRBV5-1	TGCGCCAGCAGCCAGGGGCAGGGAGGCCTTAACTATGGCTACACCTTC	CASSQGQGGLNYGYTF
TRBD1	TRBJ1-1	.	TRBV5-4	TGTGCCAGCAGCTTCGGGGACAGGGTCACTGAAGCTTTCTTT	CASSFGDRVTEAFF
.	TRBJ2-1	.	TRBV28	TGTGCCAGCAGTTTAGGAGGTCCCTACAATGAGCAGTTCTTC	CASSLGGPYNEQFF
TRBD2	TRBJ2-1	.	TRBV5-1	TGCGCCAGCAGCCCCGACTCCCCTAGCGGGACAGCGAATGAGCAGTTCTTC	CASSPDSPSGTANEQFF
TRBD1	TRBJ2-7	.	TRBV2	TGTGCCAGCAGACAGGGGGATTACGAGCAGTACTTC	CASRQGDYEQYF
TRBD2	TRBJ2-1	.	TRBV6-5	TGTGCCAGCAAGTCCAGCGGGGGGGCCTCAGATGAGCAGTTCTTC	CASKSSGGASDEQFF
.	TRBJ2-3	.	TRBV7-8	TGTGCCAGCAGCTTACCGATGGGAAAAGATACGCAGTATTTT	CASSLPMGKDTQYF
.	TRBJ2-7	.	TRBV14	TGTGCCAGCAGCCCGCAGGGGGGAGGCGAGCAGTACTTC	CASSPQGGGEQYF
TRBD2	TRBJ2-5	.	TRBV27	TGTGCCAGCAGCGGGACTAGGGTGGAGACCCAGTACTTC	CASSGTRVETQYF
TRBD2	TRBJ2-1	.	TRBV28	TGTGCCAGCAATCGTCTAGCGGGGGGTCTCTATGAGCAGTTCTTC	CASNRLAGGLYEQFF
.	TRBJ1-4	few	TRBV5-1	TGCGCCAGCAGGGGCTTGGGGACGACTAATGAAAAACTGTTTTTT	CASRGLGTTNEKLFF
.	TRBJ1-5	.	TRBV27	TGTGCCAGCACCTTATCGGACAGAGAGGGGCAGCCCCAGCATTTT	CASTLSDREGQPQHF
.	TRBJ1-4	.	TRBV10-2	TGCGCCAGCATGGGACACTTGCAGGAAAAACTGTTTTTT	CASMGHLQEKLFF
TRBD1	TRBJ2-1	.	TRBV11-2	TGTGCCAGCAGCCCCGGGACAGGGGAACAGTTCTTC	CASSPGTGEQFF
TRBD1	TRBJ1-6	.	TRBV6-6	TGTGCCAGCAGGGGGACAGCTGGTAATTCACCCCTCCACTTT	CASRGTAGNSPLHF
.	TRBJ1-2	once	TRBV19	TGTGCCAGTAGTACTGCGACAGCGAAAGCTGGCTACACCTTC	CASSTATAKAGYTF
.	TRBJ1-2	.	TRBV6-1	TGTGCCAGCAGTCAAACAGGGTCCCTTGGCTACACCTTC	CASSQTGSLGYTF
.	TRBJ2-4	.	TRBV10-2	TGCGCCAGCAGTGAGTCGACGGGCGGCGCCAAAAACATTCAGTACTTC	CASSESTGGAKNIQYF
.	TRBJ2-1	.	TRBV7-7	TGTGCTAGCAGCTTAGAGCCGAATTCCTACAATGAGCAGTTCTTC	CASSLEPNSYNEQFF
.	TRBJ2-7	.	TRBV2	TGTGCCAGCATGGGTGGGTACGAGCAGTACTTC	CASMGGYEQYF
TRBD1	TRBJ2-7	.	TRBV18	TGTGCCAGCTCACCGCCCACAGGGGGAGGAGACTTCTCCTACGAGCAGTACTTC	CASSPPTGGGDFSYEQYF
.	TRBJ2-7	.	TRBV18	TGTGCCAGCTCCCTAGACAGGATTTCCTACGAGCAGTACTTC	CASSLDRISYEQYF
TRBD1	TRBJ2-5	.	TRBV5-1	TGCGCCAGCAGCTTGGGGGCAGGGGGTGGCCAAGAGACCCAGTACTTC	CASSLGAGGGQETQYF
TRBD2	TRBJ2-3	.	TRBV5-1	TGCGCCAGCAGCTCAACAGCGGGAGCGGCAGATACGCAGTATTTT	CASSSTAGAADTQYF
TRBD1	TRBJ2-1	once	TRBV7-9	TGTGCCAGCAGCTTTCCGACAGGGGGCTTCGATGAGCAGTTCTTC	CASSFPTGGFDEQFF
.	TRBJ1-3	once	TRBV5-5	TGTGCCAGCAGCTCGGACAGTCTATTTCTATCTGGAAACACCATATATTTT	CASSSDSLFLSGNTIYF
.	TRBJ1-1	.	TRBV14	TGTGCCAGCAGCCAAGAGGGCCTATTGAACACTGAAGCTTTCTTT	CASSQEGLLNTEAFF
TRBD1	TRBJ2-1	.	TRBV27	TGTGCCAGCAGGTCGGTCGGACAGGGGGCTTCGAATGAGCAGTTCTTC	CASRSVGQGASNEQFF
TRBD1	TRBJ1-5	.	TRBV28	TGTGCCAGTGACAGGGCACATCAGCCCCAGCATTTT	CASDRAHQPQHF
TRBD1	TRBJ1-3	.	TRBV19	TGTGCCACCCAGACCACCGGGGGACAGGCTGGAAACACCATATATTTT	CATQTTGGQAGNTIYF
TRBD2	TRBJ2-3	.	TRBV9	TGTGCCAGCAGCGCCAGCGGGGTCACAGATACGCAGTATTTT	CASSASGVTDTQYF
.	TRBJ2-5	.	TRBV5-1	TGCGCCAGCAGCAATACAGCTTCCCAAGAGACCCAGTACTTC	CASSNTASQETQYF
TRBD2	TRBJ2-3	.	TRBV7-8	TGTGCCAGCAGCTTAGTTTCCGGGAGGGCCCGGGCAGATACGCAGTATTTT	CASSLVSGRARADTQYF
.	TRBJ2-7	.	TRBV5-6	TGTGCCAGCAGCTTCAGCGTCACCTACGAGCAGTACTTC	CASSFSVTYEQYF
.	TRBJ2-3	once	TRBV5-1	TGCGCCAGCAGCAGCGGGACAGCCGGAGATACGCAGTATTTT	CASSSGTAGDTQYF
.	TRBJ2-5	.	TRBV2	TGTGCCAGCAGTGAACTTGGAGAGGGGACCCAGTACTTC	CASSELGEGTQYF
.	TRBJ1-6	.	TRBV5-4	TGTGCCAGCAGCTCCGGGGGGGAAAATTCACCCCTCCACTTT	CASSSGGENSPLHF
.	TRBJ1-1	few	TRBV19	TGTGCCAGTAGTCCCGCCTTACAGAAAATGAACACTGAAGCTTTCTTT	CASSPALQKMNTEAFF
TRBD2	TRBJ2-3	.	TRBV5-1	TGCGCCAGCAGCTTAACCGGGACTAGCGGGGCCGTGAATACGCAGTATTTT	CASSLTGTSGAVNTQYF
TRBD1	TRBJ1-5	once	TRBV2	TGTGCCAGCAGTCCTAGGACAGGTAATCAGCCCCAGCATTTT	CASSPRTGNQPQHF
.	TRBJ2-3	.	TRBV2	TGTGCCAGCAGTGAAAGACCAGGGCTTTCGGATACGCAGTATTTT	CASSERPGLSDTQYF
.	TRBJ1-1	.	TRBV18	TGTGCCAGCTCAGGGGATTTGAACACTGAAGCTTTCTTT	CASSGDLNTEAFF
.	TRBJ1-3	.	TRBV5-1	TGCGCCAGCAGCTTGGGTTCCCAGACTGGAAACACCATATATTTT	CASSLGSQTGNTIYF